Below are 25 T cell receptor beta chains sequenced from a single sample in a study of cytomegalovirus exposure and HLA in healthy donors. Primers included in the PCR were 60 Vbeta and 13 Jbeta primers. Repertoires were generated with immunoSEQ multiplex PCR, while TCRdb's copy carries only in-frame clones and drops some. The sample shows 150,000 to 200,000 clones, 75% to 80% of them seen only once. Sequencing used PBMCs. The receptor source for this set is a man aged 50 to 59 in good health and CMV-seropositive.

This clone came up a few times. V is TRBV11-3 and J is TRBJ2-5; 9 bases align to TRBD1. The CDR3 runs to 13 residues. Germline CDR1 is SGHNT and CDR2 is YENEEA. V lost 5 bases and J lost 5; bases outside the gene matches: 3. The CDR3 sequence: CASSQDRGETQYF. In nucleotides, the CDR3 is TGTGCCAGCAGCCAAGACAGGGGGGAGACCCAGTACTTC.

The chain has TRBV28 and TRBJ2-2; 9 bases agree with TRBD1. Germline values: CDR1 MDHEN, CDR2 SYDVKM. The CDR3 length is 17 residues. With 7 bases clipped from V and 1 base from J, the junction kept 10 bases outside the gene matches. CDR3 amino acids: CASTFSSDRGNTGELFF. The CDR3 coding sequence is TGTGCCAGCACTTTCTCCTCGGACAGGGGGAACACCGGGGAGCTGTTTTTT.

This chain links TRBV13 with TRBJ1-2, with TRBD1 identical over 7 bases. V shed 5 bases and J 8 bases; nucleotides not matched to a gene: 20. Germline V gives CDR1 PRHDT, CDR2 FYEKMQ (reference sequence). The CDR3 is 17 amino acids. The CDR3 region has the DNA TGTGCCAGCAGCGGCCGGACAGGTTGGGAGACGTTTAAGGGCTACACCTTC. This encodes CASSGRTGWETFKGYTF.

In this sample, this clone turned up once. This chain uses TRBV4-3 with TRBJ2-2; 8 nucleotides line up with TRBD1. The V segment lost 2 bases and the J segment 3 bases; nucleotides outside the gene matches: 8. The germline V gene has CDR1 LGHNA and CDR2 YSLEER. CDR3 length: 17 amino acids. As DNA, the CDR3 is TGCGCCAGCAGCCAACGAGGACAGGGCAGTGACACCGGGGAGCTGTTTTTT. Translating gives CASSQRGQGSDTGELFF.

This chain uses TRBV19 with TRBJ1-5; D gene unclear. Germline V gene lookup returns CDR1 LNHDA and CDR2 SQIVND (reference sequence). Between the trimmed V and J ends, which lost 5 bases and 6 bases, there was a span of 11 bases. The CDR3 has 13 residues. The CDR3 region is CASSPQVGQPQHF. The CDR3 DNA reads as TGTGCCAGTAGTCCCCAGGTGGGTCAGCCCCAGCATTTT.

This chain links TRBV5-1 with TRBJ2-2, with a tentative D call TRBD2 (7 bases). V was trimmed by 4 bases and J by 4 bases, leaving 11 bases between them. Germline V gives CDR1 SGHRS, CDR2 YFSETQ. The CDR3 contains 14 residues. CDR3 coding DNA: TGCGCCAGCAGCCCCGCGGGGGCCACCGGGGAGCTGTTTTTT. Protein product: CASSPAGATGELFF.

The chain uses TRBV13 and TRBJ1-3; perhaps TRBD1 as D (6 bases). Per the germline V gene, CDR1 is PRHDT and CDR2 is FYEKMQ (reference sequence). The V and J ends lost 8 bases and 2 bases respectively, with 19 bases between them. The CDR3 sequence is 16 residues long. Written as DNA, the CDR3 is TGTGCCAGCTCCCACCTCAGGGGCCCAGCTGGAAACACCATATATTTT. Translated: CASSHLRGPAGNTIYF.

This clone appeared once. The J gene is TRBJ2-5, the V gene TRBV9; 10 bases align to TRBD2. The V gene end was trimmed by 2 bases and the J gene end by 5 bases; junction bases not matched to a gene: 3. Germline V gives CDR1 SGDLS, CDR2 YYNGEE. The CDR3 has 14 amino acids. The CDR3: CASSVSGGRETQYF. In DNA, the CDR3 is TGTGCCAGCAGCGTTAGCGGGGGGAGGGAGACCCAGTACTTC.

The genes are TRBV5-4 and TRBJ1-6; weak D call: TRBD1 (6 bases). Trimming pared 2 bases from V and 3 bases from J, leaving 12 bases between. The germline gives CDR1 SGHNT, CDR2 YYREEE (reference sequence). The CDR3 sequence is 16 residues long. The CDR3 loop is CASSFQGTYYNSPLHF. CDR3 sequence (DNA): TGTGCCAGCAGCTTTCAGGGGACCTACTATAATTCACCCCTCCACTTT.

V gene TRBV6-1 combines with J gene TRBJ2-5, with D unresolved. The CDR3 runs to 11 residues. Between the trimmed V and J ends, which lost 4 bases and 11 bases, there was a span of 11 bases. Germline CDR1 MNHNS, CDR2 SASEGT. CDR3 DNA sequence: TGTGCCAGCAGTGGGCCGGGTGAGCAGTACTTC. This gives the protein CASSGPGEQYF.

The CDR3 DNA reads TGCGCCAGCAGCGGGGGGGGAACAAGCACAGATACGCAGTATTTT. Residues: CASSGGGTSTDTQYF. V usage is TRBV5-1 and J usage is TRBJ2-3; 7 bases align to TRBD2. Germline values: CDR1 SGHRS, CDR2 YFSETQ. This CDR3 has 15 residues. Germline trimming cut 4 bases from V and 0 bases from J; bases unmatched to any gene: 5.

The chain uses TRBV29-1 and TRBJ2-1, with 12 bases that match TRBD2. The CDR3 covers 15 residues. The V gene end was trimmed by 8 bases and the J gene end by 7 bases; junction bases not matched to a gene: 12. Germline CDR1 reads SQVTM; CDR2 reads ANQGSEA. The CDR3 here is CSLTRSSGGGNEQFF. DNA for the CDR3: TGCAGCTTAACTAGGTCTAGCGGGGGGGGGAATGAGCAGTTCTTC.

The rearrangement joins TRBV6-5 to TRBJ2-1, with D tentatively TRBD2 (5 bases). Trimming left V 2 bases short and J 6 bases short, with 11 bases between. The germline V gene encodes CDR1 MNHEY and CDR2 SVGAGI. The CDR3 consists of 14 residues. Here the CDR3 reads CASSYRGVRNEQFF. The CDR3 region has the DNA TGTGCCAGCAGTTACCGGGGAGTTCGCAATGAGCAGTTCTTC.

The chain is built from TRBV4-2 and TRBJ2-1; 9 bases are a match to TRBD1. Germline trimming cut 4 bases from V and 5 bases from J; bases unmatched to any gene: 6. CDR3 size: 15 residues. CDR1 is LGHNA and CDR2 is YNFKEQ in the germline V gene. The CDR3 loop reads CASSPTGTGNNEQFF. The CDR3 DNA is TGTGCCAGCAGCCCGACCGGGACAGGGAACAATGAGCAGTTCTTC.

The J gene is TRBJ2-1, the V gene TRBV6-6, with 8 bases lining up with TRBD1. Germline CDR1 and CDR2: MNHNY and SVGAGI (reference sequence). Unmatched junction bases numbered 4, after V lost 6 bases and J lost 3 bases. This CDR3 region has 14 residues. CDR3: CASSPGTGYNEQFF. Here the CDR3 DNA reads TGTGCCAGCAGCCCCGGGACAGGCTACAATGAGCAGTTCTTC.

This chain links TRBV19 with TRBJ2-7; the D gene is possibly TRBD2 (6 bases). CDR3 length: 13 residues. V lost 8 bases and J lost 7, with 18 bases in between. Germline V CDR1 and CDR2: LNHDA, SQIVND (reference sequence). In DNA, the CDR3 is TGTGCCAGTGGGGGGACCGCATGGGATGAGCAGTACTTC. The encoded protein is CASGGTAWDEQYF.

Comment on this clone: Other nucleotide sequences from this sample produce the same CDR3. This chain connects TRBV6-1 to TRBJ1-5, with a possible D match to TRBD1 (5 bases). The CDR3 has 15 amino acids. Germline CDR1 reads MNHNS; CDR2 reads SASEGT. The V end lost 2 bases, the J end lost 6 bases, and 14 bases lay between the germline ends. The CDR3 DNA is TGTGCCAGCAGTGAACACCTCAGGGCTACTCAGCCCCAGCATTTT. It encodes CASSEHLRATQPQHF.

The CDR3: CASSSAGAYEQYV. CDR3 sequence (DNA): TGTGCCAGCAGCTCGGCCGGAGCCTACGAGCAGTACGTC. The genes are TRBV13 and TRBJ2-7, with D unclear. The ends were cut back, 4 bases at V and 2 bases at J, with 9 bases in the middle. Per germline, CDR1 PRHDT and CDR2 FYEKMQ (reference sequence). The CDR3 extends over 13 amino acids.

In the case of this clone: This CDR3 is also generated by other DNA sequences in the sample. This rearrangement joins TRBV28 to TRBJ2-7; a weak D match, TRBD1 (6 bases). CDR1 MDHEN and CDR2 SYDVKM come from the germline V gene. The CDR3 is 15 amino acids. V lost 5 bases, J lost 5 bases, and 19 bases lay in between. CDR3 DNA: TGTGCCAGCAGTCGATACGGGAACAGGGTCAACGAGCAGTACGTC. Protein sequence: CASSRYGNRVNEQYV.

The chain combines TRBV13 with TRBJ2-3; 10 positions match TRBD2. From germline, CDR1 is PRHDT and CDR2 FYEKMQ (reference sequence). The trim removed 4 bases at V and 0 bases at J, leaving 7 bases unmatched. This CDR3 is 17 amino acids long. The chain's CDR3 is CASSSGLAVSSTDTQYF. The CDR3 nucleotides are TGTGCCAGCAGCTCCGGACTAGCGGTCAGTAGCACAGATACGCAGTATTTT.

This clone was counted only a few times. The gene calls are TRBV15 and TRBJ1-6; D call uncertain. The CDR3 is 13 amino acids. Trimming took off 3 bases at V and 10 bases at J, with 10 bases between the two ends. Germline V gene sequence: CDR1 LNHNV, CDR2 YYDKDF (reference sequence). CDR3 DNA: TGTGCCACCAGCAGGGGCTATGGGTCACCCCTCCACTTT. This sequence encodes CATSRGYGSPLHF.

The rearrangement uses TRBV29-1 and TRBJ1-1; 11 positions match TRBD1. V gave up 3 bases and J gave up 4 bases; unmatched junction bases: 4. Germline values: CDR1 SQVTM, CDR2 ANQGSEA. The CDR3 extends over 14 amino acids. CDR3 amino acids: CSVDLGQGVTEAFF. CDR3 sequence (DNA): TGCAGCGTTGACTTGGGACAGGGGGTCACTGAAGCTTTCTTT.

The chain employs TRBV11-2 and TRBJ1-2; the D gene is possibly TRBD1 (5 bases). Germline CDR1 reads SGHAT; CDR2 reads FQNNGV. Trimming shortened V by 5 bases and J by 8 bases, and 12 bases separated the two germline ends. The CDR3 consists of 12 residues. For the CDR3, the DNA is TGTGCCAGCAGCCCAGGGCACGGGGGCTACACCTTC. Amino acids: CASSPGHGGYTF. Using reference TRBV11-2 and TRBJ1-2 for the parts outside the CDR3, the full variable domain is EAGVAQSPRYKIIEKRQSVAFWCNPISGHATLYWYQQILGQGPKLLIQFQNNGVVDDSQLPKDRFSAERLKGVDSTLKIQPAKLEDSAVYLCASSPGHGGYTFGSGTRLTVV.

The chain uses TRBV7-9 and TRBJ1-6; TRBD1 aligns across 7 bases. There are 15 residues in the CDR3. Trimming removed 6 bases from V and 0 bases from J; junction bases left unmatched: 2. Germline V gene lookup returns CDR1 SEHNR and CDR2 FQNEAQ (reference sequence). CDR3 in DNA: TGTGCCAGCAGGCCAGGGGGCTCCTATAATTCACCCCTCCACTTT. Translated, it gives CASRPGGSYNSPLHF.

The chain recombines TRBV6-1 with TRBJ2-2, with D possibly matching TRBD1 (5 bases). V was trimmed by 5 bases and J by 6 bases, leaving 13 bases between them. Germline V lookup: CDR1 MNHNS, CDR2 SASEGT. The CDR3 runs to 14 residues. Here the CDR3 reads CASSRTGVAGELFF. In DNA form, the CDR3 reads TGTGCCAGCAGTAGAACAGGAGTGGCCGGGGAGCTGTTTTTT.